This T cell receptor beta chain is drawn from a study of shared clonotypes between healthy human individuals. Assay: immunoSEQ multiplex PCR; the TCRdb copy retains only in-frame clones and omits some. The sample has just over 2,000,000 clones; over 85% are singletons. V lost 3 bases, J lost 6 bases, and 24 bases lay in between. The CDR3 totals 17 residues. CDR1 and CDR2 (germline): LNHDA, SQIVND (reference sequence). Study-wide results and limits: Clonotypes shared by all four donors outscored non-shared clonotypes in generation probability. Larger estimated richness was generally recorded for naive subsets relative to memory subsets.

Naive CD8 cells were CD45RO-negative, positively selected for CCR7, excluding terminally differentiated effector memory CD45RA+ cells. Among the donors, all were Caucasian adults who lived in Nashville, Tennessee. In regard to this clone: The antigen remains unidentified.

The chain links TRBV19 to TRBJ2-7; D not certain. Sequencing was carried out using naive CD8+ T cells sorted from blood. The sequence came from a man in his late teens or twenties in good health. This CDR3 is CASSIEWAGGTLSEQYF. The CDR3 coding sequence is TGTGCCAGTAGTATCGAATGGGCAGGCGGAACCCTCTCCGAGCAGTACTTC.